This T cell receptor beta chain was identified during a study of blood T cell repertoires in COVID-19 (TCRdb year 2020). With respect to the entire study: Samples from collaborators originated in the United States, Italy and Spain and spanned both the acute and convalescent phases of COVID-19. The material from the prospective study consisted of cDNA or gDNA derived from T cells, B-cell-depleted T cells, or PBMCs. The dataset comprised deeply sampled blood TCRbeta repertoires from subjects exposed to, actively infected with, or recovered from COVID-19. The repertoires were released in a freely available public database intended as a resource for research on the immune response to SARS-CoV-2. Samples came from the ongoing ImmuneRACE study (first 160 participants) plus 1,254 subjects from 6 global collaborators. Sample metadata almost always included a de-identified subject ID, COVID-19 status, age in years and sex. Where available, HLA class I and class II types were obtained from metadata supplied by the sample provider rather than from assay-based typing.

V trim: 4 bases; J trim: 8 bases; unmatched bases: 7. CDR1 SGHDT and CDR2 YYEEEE were looked up in the germline V gene. Reading from cysteine to phenylalanine, the CDR3 counts 13 amino acids. Only the CDR3 portion is preserved as DNA: 39 bases, with reading frame beginning at the first base. In the prospective study, participants were about 18 to 90 years old, resided in around 25 geographic areas of the United States, and were enrolled through a virtual design. Cohort assignment in the prospective study relied on participant-reported clinical history from a screening survey and a study questionnaire. Recovered participants in ImmuneRACE Cohort 3 were defined as having two consecutive negative NP/OP PCR tests, clearance from a healthcare professional, or resolution of symptoms. Each participant in the prospective study had whole blood, serum and a nasopharyngeal or oropharyngeal swab collected by mobile phlebotomists. Prospective study participants could optionally give additional blood draws and questionnaires over an approximately two-month period. Blood samples from the prospective study were shipped frozen or at room temperature prior to DNA extraction.

The immunoSEQ Assay, a bias-controlled multiplex PCR, was used to amplify TCRbeta CDR3 regions from genomic DNA. The authors' pipeline ran thus. Nucleated cell counts per sample were estimated from amplification of reference gene primers within the assay. To quantify the absolute abundance of each unique TCRbeta CDR3 rearrangement, sequence reads were collapsed and filtered. For each sample, productive Simpson clonality was calculated by taking the square root of Simpson's diversity index across productive rearrangements. As stored in TCRdb, this immuneACCESS dataset retains in-frame rearrangements with V and J assigned. A fraction of the clones does not appear; measured against another copy, unresolved V genes explain less than half of the discrepancy, and the remainder lacks a known reason. That table furnishes V, J and clone size, whereas the DNA furnished D and trimming. The sample table lists approximately 190,000 clones, about 80% of them with a count of one. Approximately 7.9% of the sample is taken by the ten largest.

As regards this clone: No antigen is known for it. No base quality information exists; no much larger clone differs at one position.

The research as a whole found: How much clinical and demographic metadata was included differed by source and by participant, and the metadata was provided uncurated.

The chain is made from TRBV5-6 and TRBJ1-2; TRBD1 fits 8 bases in the junction. Sequencing was performed on PBMCs or T cells enriched from blood (not recorded which). This receptor was identified in a man aged 35-49 years who had recovered from COVID-19. The CDR3 loop reads CASSPGQGRGYTF. The sequence in DNA is TGTGCCAGCAGCCCCGGACAGGGTAGAGGCTACACCTTC.